A single sample gave rise to the 13 T cell receptor beta chains below, sequenced in a study of immune cell composition in non-small cell lung cancer. Normal lung sampling was at least 3 cm from the tumour, as distant as possible. Assay used: immunoSEQ multiplex PCR; TCRdb lists only in-frame clones, some missing. The sample lists about 6,600 clones; 82% were seen once. Sequenced sample: non-adjacent lung tissue. The receptors were sampled from a human donor with non-small cell lung cancer.

The CDR3 protein is CASSLLATGELFF. The CDR3 DNA is TGTGCCAGCAGCTTGTTAGCCACCGGGGAGCTGTTTTTT. The rearrangement joins TRBV5-5 to TRBJ2-2, with D uncertain. Trimming took 1 base from V and 4 from J, leaving 5 bases between them. Germline values: CDR1 SGHKS, CDR2 YYEKEE (reference sequence). The CDR3 covers 13 residues.

This chain links TRBV18 with TRBJ2-6; D possibly corresponds to TRBD1 (5 bases). The germline CDR1 and CDR2 sequences are KGHSH and LQKENI. The CDR3 length is 16 residues. V lost 5 bases and J lost 0, with 11 bases in between. This CDR3 is CASSSRQTSGANVLTF. In DNA form, the CDR3 reads TGTGCCAGCTCATCCCGACAGACCTCTGGGGCCAACGTCCTGACTTTC.

The rearrangement links TRBV5-5 to TRBJ1-1; 11 bases align to TRBD1. There are 13 residues in the CDR3. The V segment lost 4 bases and the J segment 4 bases; nucleotides outside the gene matches: 0. CDR1 and CDR2 from the germline V gene are SGHKS and YYEKEE (reference sequence). In DNA, the CDR3 is TGTGCCAGCAGCGGGACAGGGGGCACTGAAGCTTTCTTT. It translates to CASSGTGGTEAFF.

CDR3: CASSLNSVSYEQYF. The CDR3 DNA is TGTGCCAGCAGCTTAAACAGTGTGTCCTACGAGCAGTACTTC. This chain uses TRBV7-2 with TRBJ2-7; no clear D. The germline V and J ends were trimmed by 2 bases and 1 base, with 9 bases remaining between them. This CDR3 spans 14 amino acids. Germline V lookup: CDR1 SGHTA, CDR2 FQGNSA.

The CDR3 nucleotides are TGTGCCAGCAGTCGGGGGGGGAGCTACGAGCAGTACTTC. Amino acid sequence: CASSRGGSYEQYF. V is TRBV9 and J is TRBJ2-7, with 8 bases matching TRBD2. The V and J ends lost 5 bases and 3 bases, in that order; junction bases with no gene match: 4. This CDR3 comprises 13 residues. The germline gives CDR1 SGDLS, CDR2 YYNGEE.

This chain uses TRBV4-3 with TRBJ1-4; D not certain. V lost 2 bases, J lost 3 bases, and 10 bases lay in between. Per the germline V gene, CDR1 is LGHNA and CDR2 is YSLEER. The CDR3 sequence is 15 residues long. The CDR3 spells CASSQYAESNEKLFF. CDR3 DNA: TGCGCCAGCAGCCAATATGCGGAGTCTAATGAAAAACTGTTTTTT.

The V gene is TRBV7-6, the J gene TRBJ2-1, with TRBD2 matching 11 bases. V lost 1 base to trimming and J lost 6 bases; unmatched junction nucleotides: 2. The length of the CDR3 is 15 residues. Germline CDR1 SGHVS, CDR2 FNYEAQ. The CDR3 protein is CASSLETSGANEQFF. CDR3 DNA sequence: TGTGCCAGCAGCTTAGAGACTAGCGGGGCCAATGAGCAGTTCTTC.

This clone appeared once. V is TRBV10-1 and J is TRBJ2-3; D is possibly TRBD2 (5 bases). Per germline, CDR1 WNHNN and CDR2 SYGVQD (reference sequence). The V and J ends lost 3 bases and 3 bases respectively, with 10 bases between them. The CDR3 runs to 14 residues. The CDR3 protein is CASSDRGRTDTQYF. CDR3 nucleotide sequence: TGCGCCAGCAGTGATCGGGGTAGGACAGATACGCAGTATTTT.

The chain is built from TRBV6-5 and TRBJ1-5, with 8 bases identical to TRBD1. The germline gives CDR1 MNHEY, CDR2 SVGAGI. The trim removed 6 bases at V and 0 bases at J, leaving 4 bases unmatched. The CDR3 has 15 amino acids. The CDR3 nucleotides are TGTGCCAGCAGGCTGACAGGGGATAGCAATCAGCCCCAGCATTTT. This translates into CASRLTGDSNQPQHF.

This clone was seen once. The chain has TRBV28 and TRBJ2-5, with TRBD1 matching over 9 bases. The germline gives CDR1 MDHEN, CDR2 SYDVKM. The CDR3 is 17 residues long. J was trimmed by 1 base and V by 6 bases; bases with no gene match: 12. The CDR3 region is CASSPGTGPQSQETQYF. CDR3 in DNA: TGTGCCAGCAGCCCGGGGACAGGGCCCCAAAGCCAAGAGACCCAGTACTTC.

Points on this clone: Germline and junction disagree at one end, which may indicate a read error. The chain couples TRBV11-2 to TRBJ2-7, with unresolved D. The CDR3 is made up of 11 amino acids. Germline V gene data show CDR1 as SGHAT and CDR2 as FQNNGV. The CDR3 region is CASSLNAGQVF. For the CDR3, the DNA is TGTGCCAGCAGCCTAAATGCTGGTCAAGTCTTC.

The V call is TRBV19, the J call TRBJ2-7; TRBD2 is a possible D gene (6 bases). This CDR3 is 15 amino acids long. Germline CDR1 is LNHDA and CDR2 is SQIVND (reference sequence). V lost 1 base and J 2 bases, leaving 12 bases between the germline ends. The CDR3 DNA is TGTGCCAGTAGTATAGCGCCTAGCGCAACCTACGAGCAGTACTTC. Translating gives CASSIAPSATYEQYF.

By share, this clone ranks as medium-sized. This chain joins TRBV4-3 and TRBJ2-6; TRBD1 is a possible D gene (6 bases). CDR3 length equals 16 residues. Trimming took 2 bases from V and 1 from J, leaving 9 bases between them. Germline lookup yields CDR1 LGHNA and CDR2 YSLEER. CDR3 DNA: TGCGCCAGCAGCCAAACTACAGGGTCTGGGGCCAACGTCCTGACTTTC. As protein: CASSQTTGSGANVLTF.